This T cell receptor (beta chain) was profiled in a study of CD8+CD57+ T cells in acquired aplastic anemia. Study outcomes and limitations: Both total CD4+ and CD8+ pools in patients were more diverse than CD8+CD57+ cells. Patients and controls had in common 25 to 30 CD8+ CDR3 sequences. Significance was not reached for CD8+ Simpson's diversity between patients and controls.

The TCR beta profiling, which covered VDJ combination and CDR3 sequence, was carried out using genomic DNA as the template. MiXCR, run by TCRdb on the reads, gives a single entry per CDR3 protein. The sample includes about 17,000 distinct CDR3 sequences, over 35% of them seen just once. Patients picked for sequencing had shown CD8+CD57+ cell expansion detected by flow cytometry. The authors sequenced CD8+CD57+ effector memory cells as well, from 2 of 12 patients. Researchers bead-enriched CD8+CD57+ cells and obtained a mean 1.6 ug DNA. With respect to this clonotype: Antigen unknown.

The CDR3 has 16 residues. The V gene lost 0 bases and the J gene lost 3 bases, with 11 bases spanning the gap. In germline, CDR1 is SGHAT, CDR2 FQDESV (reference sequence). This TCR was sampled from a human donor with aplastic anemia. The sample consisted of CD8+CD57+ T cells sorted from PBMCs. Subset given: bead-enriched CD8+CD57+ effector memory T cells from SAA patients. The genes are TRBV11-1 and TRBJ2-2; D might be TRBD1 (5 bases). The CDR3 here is CASSLAGRVDTGELFF. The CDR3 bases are TGTGCCAGCAGCTTAGCGGGCAGGGTTGACACCGGGGAGCTGTTTTTT.